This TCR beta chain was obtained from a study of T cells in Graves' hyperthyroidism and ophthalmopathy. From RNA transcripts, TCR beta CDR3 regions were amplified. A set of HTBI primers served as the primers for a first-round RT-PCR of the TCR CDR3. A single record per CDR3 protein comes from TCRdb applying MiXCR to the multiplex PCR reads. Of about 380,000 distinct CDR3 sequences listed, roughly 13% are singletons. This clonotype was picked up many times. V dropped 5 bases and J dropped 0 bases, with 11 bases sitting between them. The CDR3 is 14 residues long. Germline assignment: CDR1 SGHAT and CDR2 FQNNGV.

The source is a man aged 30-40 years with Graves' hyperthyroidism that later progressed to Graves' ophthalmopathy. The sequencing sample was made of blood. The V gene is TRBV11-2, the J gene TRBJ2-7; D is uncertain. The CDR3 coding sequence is TGTGCCAGCAGCCGGTTACCGGTCTCCTACGAGCAGTACTTC. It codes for CASSRLPVSYEQYF.